A single T cell receptor beta chain is shown here with its context. The data derive from a study of blood T cells in healthy people across ages. V lost 3 bases, J lost 8 bases, and 16 bases lay in between. The germline CDR1 and CDR2 sequences are SGHTA and FQGNSA. The CDR3 is 14 amino acids. PCR was performed a second time for about 6 to 11 cycles using a sample-barcoded 5' primer and a J-beta primer mix. TCRdb independently ran MiXCR on the 5' RACE reads; one entry per CDR3 protein. The repertoire consists of 1.5 million or so distinct CDR3 sequences, with roughly 43% occurring once and the leading ten covering just over 4%.

Sequencing input: blood. This sequence joins TRBV7-2 and TRBJ1-2, with a weak D call TRBD1 (6 bases). The sequence derives from a woman aged 18-30 years in good health. The CDR3 region is CASSFTGGGQGYTF. DNA of the CDR3: TGTGCCAGCAGCTTTACCGGCGGGGGGCAAGGCTACACCTTC. The full variable domain, rest sourced from reference TRBV7-2 and TRBJ1-2, is GAGVSQSPSNKVTEKGKDVELRCDPISGHTALYWYRQSLGQGLEFLIYFQGNSAPDKSGLPSDRFSAERTGGSVSTLTIQRTQQEDSAVYLCASSFTGGGQGYTFGSGTRLTVV.